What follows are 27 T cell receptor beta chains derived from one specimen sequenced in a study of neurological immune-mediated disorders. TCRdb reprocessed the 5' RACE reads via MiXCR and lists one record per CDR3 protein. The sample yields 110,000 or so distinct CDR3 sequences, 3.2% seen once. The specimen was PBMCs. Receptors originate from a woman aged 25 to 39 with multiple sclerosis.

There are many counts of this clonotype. In nucleotides, the CDR3 is TGTGCCAGCAGCCAAGGGGTTAACTTGGCTCTAGAAGAGACCCAGTACTTC. Its protein is CASSQGVNLALEETQYF. The chain carries TRBV3-1 and TRBJ2-5; D is unclear. From germline, CDR1 is LGHDT and CDR2 YNNKEL (reference sequence). The CDR3 has 17 amino acids. V was clipped by 1 base and J by 3 bases, with 18 bases between them.

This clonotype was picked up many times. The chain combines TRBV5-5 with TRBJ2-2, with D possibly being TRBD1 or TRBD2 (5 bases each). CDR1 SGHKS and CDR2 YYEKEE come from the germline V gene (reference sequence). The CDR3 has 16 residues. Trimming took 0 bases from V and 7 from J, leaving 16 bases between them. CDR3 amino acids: CASSLEGQTKFGELFF. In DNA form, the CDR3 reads TGTGCCAGCAGCTTGGAGGGGCAGACTAAATTCGGGGAGCTGTTTTTT.

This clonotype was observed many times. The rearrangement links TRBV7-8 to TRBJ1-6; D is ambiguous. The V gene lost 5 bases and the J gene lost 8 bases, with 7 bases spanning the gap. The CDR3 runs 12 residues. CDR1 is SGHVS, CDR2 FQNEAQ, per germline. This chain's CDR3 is CASSPRDSPLHF. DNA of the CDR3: TGTGCCAGCAGCCCCAGAGATTCACCCCTCCACTTT.

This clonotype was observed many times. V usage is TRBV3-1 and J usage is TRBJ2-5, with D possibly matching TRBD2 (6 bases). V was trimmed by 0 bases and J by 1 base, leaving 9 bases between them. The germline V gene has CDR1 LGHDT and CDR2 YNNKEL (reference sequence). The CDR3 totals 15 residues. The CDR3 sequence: CASSQDFGGQETQYF. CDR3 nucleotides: TGTGCCAGCAGCCAAGATTTCGGGGGCCAAGAGACCCAGTACTTC.

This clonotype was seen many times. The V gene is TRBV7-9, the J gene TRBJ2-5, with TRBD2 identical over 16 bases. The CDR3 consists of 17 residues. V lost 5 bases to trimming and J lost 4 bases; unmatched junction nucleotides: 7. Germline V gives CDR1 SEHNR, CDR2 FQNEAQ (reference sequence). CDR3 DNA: TGTGCCAGCAGCGAAGGGACTAGCGGGAGGGCCAGAGAGACCCAGTACTTC. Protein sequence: CASSEGTSGRARETQYF.

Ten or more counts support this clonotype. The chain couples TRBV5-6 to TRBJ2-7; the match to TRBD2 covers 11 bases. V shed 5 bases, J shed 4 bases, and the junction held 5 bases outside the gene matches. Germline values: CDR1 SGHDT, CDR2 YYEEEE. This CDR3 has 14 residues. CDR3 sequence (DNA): TGTGCCAGCAGTCAGACTAGCGGGATTTACGAGCAGTACTTC. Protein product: CASSQTSGIYEQYF.

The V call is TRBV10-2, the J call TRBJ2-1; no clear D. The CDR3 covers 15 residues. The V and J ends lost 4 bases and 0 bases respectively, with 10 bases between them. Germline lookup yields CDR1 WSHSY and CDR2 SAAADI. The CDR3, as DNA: TGCGCCAGCAGTGCTGGCAGAAGCTCCTACAATGAGCAGTTCTTC. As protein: CASSAGRSSYNEQFF.

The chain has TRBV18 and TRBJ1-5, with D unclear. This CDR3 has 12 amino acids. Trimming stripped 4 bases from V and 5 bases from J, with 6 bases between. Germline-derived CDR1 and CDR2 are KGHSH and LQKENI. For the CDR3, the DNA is TGTGCCAGCTCACGTCGGGATCAGCCCCAGCATTTT. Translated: CASSRRDQPQHF.

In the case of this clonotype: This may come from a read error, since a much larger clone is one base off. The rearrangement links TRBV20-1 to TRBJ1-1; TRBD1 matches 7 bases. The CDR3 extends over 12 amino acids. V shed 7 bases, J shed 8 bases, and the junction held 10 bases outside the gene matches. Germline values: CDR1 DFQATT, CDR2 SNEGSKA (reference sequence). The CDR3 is CSETTGEQEAFF. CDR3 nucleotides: TGCAGTGAGACCACAGGGGAACAAGAAGCTTTCTTT.

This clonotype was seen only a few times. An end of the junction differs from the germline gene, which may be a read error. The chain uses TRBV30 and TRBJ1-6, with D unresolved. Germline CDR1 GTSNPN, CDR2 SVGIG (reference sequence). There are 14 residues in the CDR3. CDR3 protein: CAWSVTSGDSPLHF. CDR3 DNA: TGTGCCTGGAGTGTGACCAGTGGGGATTCACCCCTACACTTT.

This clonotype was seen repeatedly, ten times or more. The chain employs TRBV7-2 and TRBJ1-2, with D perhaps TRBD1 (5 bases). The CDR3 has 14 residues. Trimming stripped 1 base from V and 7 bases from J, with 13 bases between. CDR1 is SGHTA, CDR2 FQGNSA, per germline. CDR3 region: CASSLVPGGGGYTF. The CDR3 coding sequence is TGTGCCAGCAGCTTAGTCCCCGGGGGTGGTGGCTACACCTTC.

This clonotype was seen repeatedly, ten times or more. CDR3: CASSLGVARETQYF. The CDR3 DNA reads as TGTGCCAGCAGTTTGGGCGTGGCGAGGGAGACCCAGTACTTC. The chain combines TRBV27 with TRBJ2-5; D is ambiguous. The CDR3 runs to 14 residues. The V and J ends lost 3 bases and 5 bases respectively, with 13 bases between them. Germline assignment: CDR1 MNHEY and CDR2 SMNVEV (reference sequence).

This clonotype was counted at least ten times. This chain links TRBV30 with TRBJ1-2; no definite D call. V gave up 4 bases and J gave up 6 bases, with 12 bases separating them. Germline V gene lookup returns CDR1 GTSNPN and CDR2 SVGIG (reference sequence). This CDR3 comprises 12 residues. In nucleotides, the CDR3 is TGTGCCTGGAAAGGAGGAGGGAATGGCTACACCTTC. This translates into CAWKGGGNGYTF.

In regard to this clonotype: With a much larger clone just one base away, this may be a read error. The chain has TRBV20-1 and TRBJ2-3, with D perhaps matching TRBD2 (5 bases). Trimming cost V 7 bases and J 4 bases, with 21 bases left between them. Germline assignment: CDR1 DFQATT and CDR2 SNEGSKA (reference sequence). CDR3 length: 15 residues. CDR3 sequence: CSDNREGISPDTQYF. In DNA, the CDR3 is TGCAGTGACAATAGAGAGGGAATAAGTCCAGATACGCAGTATTTT.

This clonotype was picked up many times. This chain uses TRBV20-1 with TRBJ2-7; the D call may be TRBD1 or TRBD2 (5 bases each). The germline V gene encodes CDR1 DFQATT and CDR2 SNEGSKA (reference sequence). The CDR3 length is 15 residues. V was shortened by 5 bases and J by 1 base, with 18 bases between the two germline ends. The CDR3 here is CSALGPGTPSYEQYF. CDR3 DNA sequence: TGCAGTGCTCTCGGGCCCGGGACCCCATCCTACGAGCAGTACTTC.

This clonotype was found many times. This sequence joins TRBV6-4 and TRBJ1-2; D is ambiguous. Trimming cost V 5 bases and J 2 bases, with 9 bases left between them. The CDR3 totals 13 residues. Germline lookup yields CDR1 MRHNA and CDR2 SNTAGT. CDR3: CASSPGLNYGYTF. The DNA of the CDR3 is TGTGCCAGCAGTCCCGGACTAAACTATGGCTACACCTTC.

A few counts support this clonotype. DNA of the CDR3: TGCGCCAGCAGCTCAAACAGGGGGCGCGAAGATACGCAGTATTTT. This sequence encodes CASSSNRGREDTQYF. V usage is TRBV5-1 and J usage is TRBJ2-3, with TRBD1 identical over 9 bases. The CDR3 loop spans 15 amino acids. After removal of 3 bases from V and 5 bases from J, the junction contained 7 bases not matched to a gene. The V gene's germline CDR1 is SGHRS and CDR2 YFSETQ.

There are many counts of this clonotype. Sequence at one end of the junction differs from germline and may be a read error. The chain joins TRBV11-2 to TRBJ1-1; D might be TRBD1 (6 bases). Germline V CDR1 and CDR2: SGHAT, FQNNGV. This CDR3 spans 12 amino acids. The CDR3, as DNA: TGTGCCAGCAGCGTAGACAGGAAAGAAGCTTTCTTT. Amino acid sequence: CASSVDRKEAFF.

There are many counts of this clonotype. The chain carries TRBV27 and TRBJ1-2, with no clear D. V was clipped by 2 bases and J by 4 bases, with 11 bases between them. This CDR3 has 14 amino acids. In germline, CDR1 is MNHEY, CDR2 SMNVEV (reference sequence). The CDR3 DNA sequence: TGTGCCAGCAGTTTAGGCAGATTTACCTATGGCTACACCTTC. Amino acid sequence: CASSLGRFTYGYTF.

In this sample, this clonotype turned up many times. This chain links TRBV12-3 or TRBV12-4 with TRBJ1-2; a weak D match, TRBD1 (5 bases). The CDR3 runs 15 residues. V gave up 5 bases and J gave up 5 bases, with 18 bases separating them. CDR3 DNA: TGTGCCAGCAGTCCTCCGGAGGGGTTGTGGTATGGCTACACCTTC. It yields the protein CASSPPEGLWYGYTF.

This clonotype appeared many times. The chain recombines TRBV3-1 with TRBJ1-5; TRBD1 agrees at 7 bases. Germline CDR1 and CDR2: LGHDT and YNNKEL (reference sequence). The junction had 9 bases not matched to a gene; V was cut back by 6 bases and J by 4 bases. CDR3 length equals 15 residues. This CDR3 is CASSASVTGNQPQHF. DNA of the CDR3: TGTGCCAGCAGTGCTTCTGTGACAGGGAATCAGCCCCAGCATTTT. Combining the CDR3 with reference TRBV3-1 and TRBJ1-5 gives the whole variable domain DTAVSQTPKYLVTQMGNDKSIKCEQNLGHDTMYWYKQDSKKFLKIMFSYNNKELIINETVPNRFSPKSPDKAHLNLHINSLELGDSAVYFCASSASVTGNQPQHFGDGTRLSIL.

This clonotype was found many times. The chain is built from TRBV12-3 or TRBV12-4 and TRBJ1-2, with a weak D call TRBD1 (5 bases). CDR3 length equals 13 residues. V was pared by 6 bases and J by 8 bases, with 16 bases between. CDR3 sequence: CASSTGDFRGYTF. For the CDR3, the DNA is TGTGCCAGCAGCACGGGGGACTTTAGGGGCTACACCTTC.

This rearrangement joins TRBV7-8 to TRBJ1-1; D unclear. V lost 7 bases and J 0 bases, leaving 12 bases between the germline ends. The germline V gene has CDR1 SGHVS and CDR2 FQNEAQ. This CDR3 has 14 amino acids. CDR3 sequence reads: CASTLGELNTEAFF. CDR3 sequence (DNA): TGTGCCAGCACCCTCGGGGAATTGAACACTGAAGCTTTCTTT.

The CDR3 sequence: CASRWGRIMNTEAFF. CDR3 DNA: TGTGCAAGTCGCTGGGGACGGATCATGAACACTGAAGCTTTCTTT. J is TRBJ1-1 and V is TRBV12-2; TRBD1, the D gene given by the table, was not confirmed from the DNA. TRBV12-2 is recorded as a pseudogene. The CDR3 contains 15 residues.

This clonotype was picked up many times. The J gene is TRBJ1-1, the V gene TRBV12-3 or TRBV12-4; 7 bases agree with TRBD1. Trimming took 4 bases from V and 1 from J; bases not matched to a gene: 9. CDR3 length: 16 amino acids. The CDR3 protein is CASSYSLTGKNTEAFF. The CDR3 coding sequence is TGTGCCAGCAGTTATAGTTTGACAGGGAAGAACACTGAAGCTTTCTTT.

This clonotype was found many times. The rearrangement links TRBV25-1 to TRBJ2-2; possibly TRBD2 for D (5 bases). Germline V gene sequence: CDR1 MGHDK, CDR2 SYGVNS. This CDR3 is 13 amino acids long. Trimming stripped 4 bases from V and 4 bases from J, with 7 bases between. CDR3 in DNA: TGTGCCAGCAGTGGAGGGCTCACCGGGGAGCTGTTTTTT. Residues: CASSGGLTGELFF. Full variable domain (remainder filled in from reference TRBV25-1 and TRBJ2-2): EADIYQTPRYLVIGTGKKITLECSQTMGHDKMYWYQQDPGMELHLIHYSYGVNSTEKGDLSSESTVSRIRTEHFPLTLESARPSHTSQYLCASSGGLTGELFFGEGSRLTVL.

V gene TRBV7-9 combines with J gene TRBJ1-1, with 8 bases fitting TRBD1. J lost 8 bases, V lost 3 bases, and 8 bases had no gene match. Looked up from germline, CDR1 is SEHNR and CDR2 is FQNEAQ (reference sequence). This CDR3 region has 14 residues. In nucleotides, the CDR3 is TGTGCCAGCAGCTTTCCTGGACAGGGAAGGGAAGCTTTCTTT. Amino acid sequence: CASSFPGQGREAFF.